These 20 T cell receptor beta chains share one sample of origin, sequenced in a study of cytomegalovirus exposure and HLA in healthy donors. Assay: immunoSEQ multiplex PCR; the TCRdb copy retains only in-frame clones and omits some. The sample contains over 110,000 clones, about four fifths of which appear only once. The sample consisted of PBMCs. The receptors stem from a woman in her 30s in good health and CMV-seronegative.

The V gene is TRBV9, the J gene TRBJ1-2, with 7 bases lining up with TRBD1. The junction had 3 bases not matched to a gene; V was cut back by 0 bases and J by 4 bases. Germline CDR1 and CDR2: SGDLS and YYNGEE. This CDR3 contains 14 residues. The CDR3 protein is CASSVVGGPYGYTF. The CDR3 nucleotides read TGTGCCAGCAGCGTAGTAGGGGGCCCCTATGGCTACACCTTC.

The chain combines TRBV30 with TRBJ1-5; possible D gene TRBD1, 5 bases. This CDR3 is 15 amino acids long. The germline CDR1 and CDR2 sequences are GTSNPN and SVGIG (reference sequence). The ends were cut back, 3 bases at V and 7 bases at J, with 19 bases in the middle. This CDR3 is CAWSQIQGLRQPQHF. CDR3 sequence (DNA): TGTGCCTGGAGCCAAATCCAGGGTCTTAGGCAGCCCCAGCATTTT.

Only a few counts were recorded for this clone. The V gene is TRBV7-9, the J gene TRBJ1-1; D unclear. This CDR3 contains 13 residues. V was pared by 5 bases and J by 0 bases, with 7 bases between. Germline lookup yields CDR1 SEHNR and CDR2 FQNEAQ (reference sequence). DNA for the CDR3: TGTGCCAGCAGCGTAACAGTGAACACTGAAGCTTTCTTT. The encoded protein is CASSVTVNTEAFF.

The CDR3 reads CASSARAGGLDEQYF. DNA of the CDR3: TGTGCCAGCAGCGCGAGAGCGGGGGGGCTGGATGAGCAGTACTTC. The chain uses TRBV9 and TRBJ2-7; 10 bases are shared with TRBD2. CDR1 SGDLS and CDR2 YYNGEE come from the germline V gene. The CDR3 length is 15 residues. V trimming: 3 bases; J trimming: 7 bases; junction bases outside the gene matches: 10.

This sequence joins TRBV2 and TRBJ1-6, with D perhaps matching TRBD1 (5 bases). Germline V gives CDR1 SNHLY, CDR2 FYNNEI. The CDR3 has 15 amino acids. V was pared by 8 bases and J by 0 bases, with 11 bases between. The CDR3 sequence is CASRRESSYNSPLHF. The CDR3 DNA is TGTGCCAGCCGCAGGGAAAGCTCCTATAATTCACCCCTCCACTTT.

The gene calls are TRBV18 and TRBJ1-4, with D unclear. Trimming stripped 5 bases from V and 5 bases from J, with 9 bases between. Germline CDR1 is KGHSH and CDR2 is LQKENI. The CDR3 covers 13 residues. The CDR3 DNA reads TGTGCCAGCTCATTCGGACTCAATGAAAAACTGTTTTTT. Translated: CASSFGLNEKLFF.

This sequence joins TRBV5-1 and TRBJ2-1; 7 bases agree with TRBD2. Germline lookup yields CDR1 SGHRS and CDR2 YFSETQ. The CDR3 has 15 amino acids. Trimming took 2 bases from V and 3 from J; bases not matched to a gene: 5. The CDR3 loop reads CASSLNSGGYNEQFF. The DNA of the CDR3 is TGCGCCAGCAGCTTAAATTCGGGAGGCTACAATGAGCAGTTCTTC.

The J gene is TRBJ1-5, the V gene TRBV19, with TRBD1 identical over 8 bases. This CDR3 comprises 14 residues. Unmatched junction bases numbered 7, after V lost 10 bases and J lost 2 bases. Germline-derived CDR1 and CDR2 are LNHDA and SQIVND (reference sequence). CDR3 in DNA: TGTGCCACCACACCGGACAGGGGCAATCAGCCCCAGCATTTT. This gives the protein CATTPDRGNQPQHF. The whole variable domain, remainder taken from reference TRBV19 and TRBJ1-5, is DGGITQSPKYLFRKEGQNVTLSCEQNLNHDAMYWYRQDPGQGLRLIYYSQIVNDFQKGDIAEGYSVSREKKESFPLTVTSAQKNPTAFYLCATTPDRGNQPQHFGDGTRLSIL.

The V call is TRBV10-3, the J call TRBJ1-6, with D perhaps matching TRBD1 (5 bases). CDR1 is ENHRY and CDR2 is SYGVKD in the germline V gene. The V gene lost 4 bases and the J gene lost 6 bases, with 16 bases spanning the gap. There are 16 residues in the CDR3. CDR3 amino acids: CAISGGVQVVNSPLHF. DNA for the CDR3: TGTGCCATCAGTGGGGGCGTTCAGGTGGTTAATTCACCCCTCCACTTT.

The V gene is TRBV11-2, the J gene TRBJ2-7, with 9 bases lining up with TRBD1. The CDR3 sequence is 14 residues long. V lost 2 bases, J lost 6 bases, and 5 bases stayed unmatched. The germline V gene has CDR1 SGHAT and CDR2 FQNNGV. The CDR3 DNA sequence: TGTGCCAGCAGCTTAAGGACAGGGGAAGGCGAGCAGTACTTC. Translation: CASSLRTGEGEQYF.

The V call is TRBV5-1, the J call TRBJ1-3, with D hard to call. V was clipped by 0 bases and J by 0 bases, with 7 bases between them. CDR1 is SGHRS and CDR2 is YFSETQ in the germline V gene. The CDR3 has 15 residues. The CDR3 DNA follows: TGCGCCAGCAGCTTGGGAGATTCCTCTGGAAACACCATATATTTT. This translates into CASSLGDSSGNTIYF.

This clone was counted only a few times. In DNA, the CDR3 is TGCAGCGTTGAAGGGGGGAGGGGTGGCTACACCTTC. It is translated as CSVEGGRGGYTF. This chain links TRBV29-1 with TRBJ1-2; D may be TRBD1 (5 bases). This CDR3 is 12 amino acids long. V dropped 1 base and J dropped 7 bases, with 10 bases sitting between them. Germline V gene lookup returns CDR1 SQVTM and CDR2 ANQGSEA.

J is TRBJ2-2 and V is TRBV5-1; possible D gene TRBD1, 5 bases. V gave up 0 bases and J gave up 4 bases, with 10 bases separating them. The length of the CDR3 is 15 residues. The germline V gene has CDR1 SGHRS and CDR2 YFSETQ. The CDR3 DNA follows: TGCGCCAGCAGCTTGGTAGGGGCCGGCACCGGGGAGCTGTTTTTT. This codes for CASSLVGAGTGELFF.

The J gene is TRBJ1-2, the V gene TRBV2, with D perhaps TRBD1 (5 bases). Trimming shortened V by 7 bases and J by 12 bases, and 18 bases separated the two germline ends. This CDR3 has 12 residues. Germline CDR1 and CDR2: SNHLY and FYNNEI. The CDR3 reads CASTPGGSGHTF. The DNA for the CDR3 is TGTGCCAGCACCCCGGGGGGAAGCGGCCACACCTTC.

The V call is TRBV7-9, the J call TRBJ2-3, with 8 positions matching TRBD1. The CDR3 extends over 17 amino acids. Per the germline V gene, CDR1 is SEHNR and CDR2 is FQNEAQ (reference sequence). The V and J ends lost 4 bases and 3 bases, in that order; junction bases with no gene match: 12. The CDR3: CASSSHWTGSLTDTQYF. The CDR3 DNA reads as TGTGCCAGCAGCTCCCATTGGACAGGGAGTTTGACAGATACGCAGTATTTT.

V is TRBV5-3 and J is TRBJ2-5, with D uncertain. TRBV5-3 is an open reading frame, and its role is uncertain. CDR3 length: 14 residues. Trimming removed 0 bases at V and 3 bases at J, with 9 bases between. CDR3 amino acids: CARSLERQEETQYF. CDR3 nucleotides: TGTGCCAGAAGCTTGGAACGCCAGGAAGAGACCCAGTACTTC.

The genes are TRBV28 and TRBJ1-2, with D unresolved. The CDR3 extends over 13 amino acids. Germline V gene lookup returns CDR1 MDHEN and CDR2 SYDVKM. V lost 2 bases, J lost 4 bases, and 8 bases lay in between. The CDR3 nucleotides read TGTGCCAGCAGTTTAGTACAAACCTATGGCTACACCTTC. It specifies CASSLVQTYGYTF.

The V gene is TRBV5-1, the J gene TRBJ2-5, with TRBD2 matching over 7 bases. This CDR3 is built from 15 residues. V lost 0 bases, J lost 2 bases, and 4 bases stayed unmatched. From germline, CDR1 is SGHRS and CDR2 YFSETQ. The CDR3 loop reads CASSLGGTKQETQYF. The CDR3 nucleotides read TGCGCCAGCAGCTTGGGTGGGACTAAACAAGAGACCCAGTACTTC.

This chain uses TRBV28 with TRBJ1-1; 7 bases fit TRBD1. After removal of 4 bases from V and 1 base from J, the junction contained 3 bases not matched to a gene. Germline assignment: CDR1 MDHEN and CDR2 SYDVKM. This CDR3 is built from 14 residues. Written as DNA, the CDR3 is TGTGCCAGCAGTTACACAGGGGCGAACACTGAAGCTTTCTTT. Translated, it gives CASSYTGANTEAFF.

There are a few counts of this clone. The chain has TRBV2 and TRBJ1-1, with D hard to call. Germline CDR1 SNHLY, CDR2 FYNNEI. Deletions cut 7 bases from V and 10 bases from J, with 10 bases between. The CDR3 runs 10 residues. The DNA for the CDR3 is TGTGCCAGCATTTCTGGGAGAGCTTTCTTT. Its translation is CASISGRAFF.